This T cell receptor (beta chain) was obtained from a study of blood T cell repertoires in COVID-19. Overall study context: Sources were T cells, B-cell-depleted T cells, or PBMCs; the material itself was cDNA or gDNA.

Per the study methods: Using reference gene primer amplification, nucleated cell counts were estimated. Generated by immunoSEQ multiplex PCR, the TCRdb table keeps only in-frame clones and is missing some. V, J and clone size are taken as reported in that table, and D and trimming were inferred from the DNA itself. The sample lists roughly 140,000 clones; around four fifths were seen once. Among Cohort 3 donors, those recovered had two negative PCRs, clearance, or symptom resolution. The sample consisted of PBMCs or T cells enriched from blood (not recorded which). This receptor was identified in a woman between 40 and 50 years old who had recovered from COVID-19.

Here the CDR3 DNA reads TGTGCCAGCAGTTTATCACGGGGGGCGGAAATTGGCGAGCAGTACTTC. Translated, it gives CASSLSRGAEIGEQYF. This rearrangement joins TRBV27 to TRBJ2-7; D might be TRBD2 (7 bases). V lost 0 bases to trimming and J lost 6 bases, with 18 bases between them. The germline CDR1 and CDR2 sequences are MNHEY and SMNVEV (reference sequence). CDR3 size: 16 residues.